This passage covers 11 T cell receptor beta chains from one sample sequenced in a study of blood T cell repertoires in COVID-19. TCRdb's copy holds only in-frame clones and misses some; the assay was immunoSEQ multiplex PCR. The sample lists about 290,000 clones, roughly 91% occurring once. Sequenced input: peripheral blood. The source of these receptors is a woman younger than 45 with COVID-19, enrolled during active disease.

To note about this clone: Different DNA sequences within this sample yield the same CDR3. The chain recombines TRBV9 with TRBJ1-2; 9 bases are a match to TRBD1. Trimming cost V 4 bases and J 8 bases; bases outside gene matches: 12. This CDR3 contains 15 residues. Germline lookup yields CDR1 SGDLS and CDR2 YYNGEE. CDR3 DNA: TGTGCCAGCAGCAAGACAACAGGGGGCGTTGGAGGCTACACCTTC. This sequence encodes CASSKTTGGVGGYTF.

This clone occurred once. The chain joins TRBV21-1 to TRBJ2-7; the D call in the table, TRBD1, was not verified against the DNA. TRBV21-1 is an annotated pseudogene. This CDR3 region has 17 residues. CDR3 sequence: CASRFLRDRGEAYEQYF. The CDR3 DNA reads TGTGCCAGCCGCTTCCTCCGGGACAGGGGGGAGGCCTACGAGCAGTACTTC.

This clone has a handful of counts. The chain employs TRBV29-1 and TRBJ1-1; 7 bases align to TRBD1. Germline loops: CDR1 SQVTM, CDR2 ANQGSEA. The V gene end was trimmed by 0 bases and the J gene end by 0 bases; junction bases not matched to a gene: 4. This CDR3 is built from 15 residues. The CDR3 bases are TGCAGCGTTGAAGATAGACAGGGCGTGAACACTGAAGCTTTCTTT. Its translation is CSVEDRQGVNTEAFF. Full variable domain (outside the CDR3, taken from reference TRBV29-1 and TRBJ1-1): SAVISQKPSRDICQRGTSLTIQCQVDSQVTMMFWYRQQPGQSLTLIATANQGSEATYESGFVIDKFPISRPNLTFSTLTVSNMSPEDSSIYLCSVEDRQGVNTEAFFGQGTRLTVV.

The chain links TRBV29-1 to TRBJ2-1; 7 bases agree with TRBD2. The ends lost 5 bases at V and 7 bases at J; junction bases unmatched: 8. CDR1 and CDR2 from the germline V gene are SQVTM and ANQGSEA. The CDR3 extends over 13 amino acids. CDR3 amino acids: CSVNPPGGNEQFF. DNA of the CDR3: TGCAGCGTTAATCCACCGGGAGGTAATGAGCAGTTCTTC.

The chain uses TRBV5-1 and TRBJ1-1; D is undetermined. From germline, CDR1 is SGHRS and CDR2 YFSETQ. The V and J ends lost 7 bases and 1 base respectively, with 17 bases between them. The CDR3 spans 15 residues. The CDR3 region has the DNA TGCGCCAGCTCCAGTGGCGAGGTGAGGAACACTGAAGCTTTCTTT. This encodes CASSSGEVRNTEAFF. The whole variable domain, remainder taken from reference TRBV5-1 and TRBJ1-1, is KAGVTQTPRYLIKTRGQQVTLSCSPISGHRSVSWYQQTPGQGLQFLFEYFSETQRNKGNFPGRFSGRQFSNSRSEMNVSTLELGDSALYLCASSSGEVRNTEAFFGQGTRLTVV.

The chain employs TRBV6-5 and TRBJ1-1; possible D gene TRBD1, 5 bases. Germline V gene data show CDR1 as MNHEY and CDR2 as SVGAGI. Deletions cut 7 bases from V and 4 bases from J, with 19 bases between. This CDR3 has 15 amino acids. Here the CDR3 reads CASTESTVRGTEAFF. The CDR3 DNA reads TGTGCCAGCACCGAATCGACAGTCCGAGGCACTGAAGCTTTCTTT.

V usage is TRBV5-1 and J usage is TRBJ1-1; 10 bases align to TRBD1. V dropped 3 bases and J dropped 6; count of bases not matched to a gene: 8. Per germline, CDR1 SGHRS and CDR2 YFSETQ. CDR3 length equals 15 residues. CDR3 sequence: CASSSRTGGISEAFF. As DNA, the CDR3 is TGCGCCAGCAGCTCACGGACAGGGGGAATCTCTGAAGCTTTCTTT. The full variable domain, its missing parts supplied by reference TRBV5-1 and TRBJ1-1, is KAGVTQTPRYLIKTRGQQVTLSCSPISGHRSVSWYQQTPGQGLQFLFEYFSETQRNKGNFPGRFSGRQFSNSRSEMNVSTLELGDSALYLCASSSRTGGISEAFFGQGTRLTVV.

CDR3: CASLRLRRRYEQYF. The CDR3, as DNA: TGTGCCAGCCTCCGGCTTAGGAGGAGGTACGAGCAGTACTTC. The chain combines TRBV5-4 with TRBJ2-7; perhaps TRBD2 as D (5 bases). Per germline, CDR1 SGHNT and CDR2 YYREEE (reference sequence). The CDR3 loop spans 14 amino acids. Trimming left V 7 bases short and J 4 bases short, with 18 bases between.

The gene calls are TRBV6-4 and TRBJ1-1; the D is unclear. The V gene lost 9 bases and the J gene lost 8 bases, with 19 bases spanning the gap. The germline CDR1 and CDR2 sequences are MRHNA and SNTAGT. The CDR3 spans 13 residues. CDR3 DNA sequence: TGTGCCAGTAGTAACCGGGATCTTAGCGAAGCTTTCTTT. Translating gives CASSNRDLSEAFF.

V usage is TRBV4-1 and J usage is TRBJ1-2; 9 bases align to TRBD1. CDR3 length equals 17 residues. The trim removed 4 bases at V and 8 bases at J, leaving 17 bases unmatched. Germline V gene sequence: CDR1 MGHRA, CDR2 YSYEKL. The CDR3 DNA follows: TGCGCCAGCAGCCCGGTTAGCGGGACAGGGTTCGAGAGGGGCTACACCTTC. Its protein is CASSPVSGTGFERGYTF.

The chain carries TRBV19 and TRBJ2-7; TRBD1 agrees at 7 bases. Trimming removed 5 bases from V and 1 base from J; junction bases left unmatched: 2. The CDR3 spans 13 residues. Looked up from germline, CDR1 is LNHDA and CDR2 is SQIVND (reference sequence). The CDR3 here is CASSGQASYEQYF. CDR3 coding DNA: TGTGCCAGTAGTGGACAGGCATCCTACGAGCAGTACTTC. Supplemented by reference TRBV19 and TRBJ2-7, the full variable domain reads DGGITQSPKYLFRKEGQNVTLSCEQNLNHDAMYWYRQDPGQGLRLIYYSQIVNDFQKGDIAEGYSVSREKKESFPLTVTSAQKNPTAFYLCASSGQASYEQYFGPGTRLTVT.